The present entry profiles one T cell receptor (beta chain) with its context. Its specific antigen is unknown. Per-base qualities were not stored, and no clone one base away is much larger. The immunoSEQ Assay was used to sequence TCRbeta CDR3 regions. After extraction, genomic DNA underwent amplification by bias-controlled multiplex PCR, followed by high-throughput sequencing. As for how the authors treated the data: To quantify the absolute abundance of every unique TCRbeta CDR3 region, sequences were collapsed and filtered. T cell fraction was estimated by normalizing TCRbeta template counts to usable DNA, which was measured by amplifying reference genes present in all nucleated cells. Repertoire TCRs were annotated as SARS-CoV-2-specific by exact matching of V gene, CDR3 amino acid sequence and J gene to a known reactive TCR set. MIRA supplied the reference SARS-CoV-2 TCR set, which was filtered for enrichment in COVID-19-positive ImmuneCODE repertoires so that public or cross-reactive TCRs were removed. Based on the MIRA antigens, annotated TCRs were further analysed at the level of specific ORF or position within ORF. Breadth was defined as the number of annotated unique rearrangements divided by the total number of unique productive rearrangements, and depth was defined as the summed frequency of the annotated unique rearrangements. Two-sided Wilcoxon rank-sum tests were applied when comparing TCR breadth between groups. In TCRdb, the immuneACCESS table is reduced to in-frame sequences with V and J assigned. These tables do not hold every clone; where another copy was compared, an unresolved V gene accounts for under half, and the others remain unexplained. V, J and clone size are those of that table, while D and trimming were read from the DNA. Here the sample has some 350,000 clones; roughly 81% occur a single time. Around 3% of the sample is in the top ten clones.

Sequences SGHRS (CDR1) and YFSETQ (CDR2) are obtained from the germline V gene. The CDR3 has 14 amino acids, counting the end cysteine and phenylalanine. The entry retains the CDR3 DNA only, 42 bases that are in frame from base 1. V sheds 2 bases and J sheds 0 bases, leaving 5 bases between their ends. This record belongs to a study of Ad26.COV2.S vaccination and SARS-CoV-2 variants (dated by TCRdb to about 2021). Regarding the research as a whole: Vaccine-arm donors came from COV1001, a multicentre, randomized, double-blind, placebo-controlled phase I-IIa trial of Ad26.COV2.S in healthy adults. Trial participants were randomized into five groups of five: low-dose or high-dose Ad26.COV2.S given once or twice, or placebo on both occasions. Dosing of Ad26.COV2.S was intramuscular, at either 5x10^10 or 1x10^11 viral particles, delivered as one shot or as two shots spaced 56 days apart. TCRbeta repertoire sequencing served as the tool for gauging how specific and how broad the SARS-CoV-2-reactive T cell receptors were following Ad26.COV2.S vaccination. Throughout the experiments and outcome assessment, investigators stayed blinded to trial group allocation. The TCR-sequenced set comprised about 32 samples: 19 Ad26.COV2.S vaccine recipients, 5 placebo recipients and 8 SARS-CoV-2 convalescent individuals.

Broader findings and caveats from the paper: After vaccination, spike-specific CD8+ and CD4+ T cell responses were reported to show substantial breadth. Vaccine and placebo recipients had similar non-spike TCR breadth, a finding consistent with the vaccine containing only spike. Ad26.COV2.S recipients had higher spike-specific TCR breadth than placebo recipients (P = 0.0014). The study was not powered for comparison of responses between vaccine doses or regimens. The authors noted that total T cell responses may have been underestimated by the TCR breadth and depth analyses.

The sample's treatment or condition label is to be understood as: around 19 received Ad26.COV2.S at low or high dose, single or two shots; about 5 received placebo; per-sample allocation not given. Repertoires of vaccine and placebo recipients were sequenced from samples collected on day 63 after the first injection. Cohort 1b enrolled some 25 adults aged 18-55 years at a single site in Boston, USA, between 29 July and 7 August 2020. As a vaccine, Ad26.COV2.S was a replication-incompetent adenovirus type 26 vector that expressed a prefusion-stabilized SARS-CoV-2 spike protein derived from the original Wuhan strain.

This chain is built from TRBV5-1 and TRBJ1-4; a weak D assignment points to TRBD1 (5 bases agree). The sequencing used peripheral blood, collected in a trial of Ad26.COV2.S vaccine versus placebo. The sequence came from a person between 18 and 65 years old who received the Ad26.COV2.S COVID-19 vaccine or a placebo. CDR3 sequence: CASSLQATNEKLFF. The base sequence is TGCGCCAGCAGCTTACAGGCAACTAATGAAAAACTGTTTTTT.